These 31 T cell receptor beta chains share one sample of origin, sequenced in a study of prognosis after radiotherapy for stage I lung cancer. Amplification of TCR beta CDR3 from genomic DNA used two-round multiplex PCR. The first round of PCR was done with primers that matched each TRBV and TRBJ gene. TCRdb used MiXCR to reprocess the multiplex PCR reads, holding one entry per CDR3 protein. Of fewer than 20,000 distinct CDR3 sequences listed, over 15% were seen once; the top ten hold less than 50%. The sequencing used PBMCs, collected before or after stereotactic body radiation therapy (not recorded which). The receptors derive from a donor of 50 years or more with non-small cell lung cancer.

This clonotype has ten or more counts. The chain carries TRBV18 and TRBJ1-2; D may be TRBD1 (6 bases). Between the trimmed V and J ends, which lost 1 base and 4 bases, there was a span of 16 bases. This CDR3 is 16 amino acids long. From germline, CDR1 is KGHSH and CDR2 LQKENI. The CDR3 bases are TGTGCCAGCTCACCACAAGAGACTGGGGGCGTCTATGGCTACACCTTC. Amino acids: CASSPQETGGVYGYTF. The full variable domain, its missing parts supplied by reference TRBV18 and TRBJ1-2, is NAGVMQNPRHLVRRRGQEARLRCSPMKGHSHVYWYRQLPEEGLKFMVYLQKENIIDESGMPKERFSAEFPKEGPSILRIQQVVRGDSAAYFCASSPQETGGVYGYTFGSGTRLTVV.

In its sample, this clonotype was seen many times. The chain joins TRBV6-1 to TRBJ2-7, with 9 nucleotides matching TRBD1. The CDR3 runs to 15 residues. With V trimmed by 8 bases and J by 4 bases, 12 bases remained unmatched. The V gene's germline CDR1 is MNHNS and CDR2 SASEGT. CDR3 residues: CASGITNRGQYEQYV. The CDR3 region has the DNA TGTGCCAGCGGGATAACCAACAGGGGGCAGTACGAGCAGTACGTC.

This clonotype has ten or more counts. V gene TRBV7-2 combines with J gene TRBJ1-5; D gene uncertain. The CDR3 consists of 13 residues. V was clipped by 1 base and J by 8 bases, with 9 bases between them. The germline V gene encodes CDR1 SGHTA and CDR2 FQGNSA. The CDR3, as DNA: TGTGCCAGCAGCTTAGTGTTTTCCGAGCCCCAGCATTTT. Protein product: CASSLVFSEPQHF.

This clonotype has ten or more counts. The chain combines TRBV7-9 with TRBJ2-2, with a weak D call TRBD2 (6 bases). Germline V CDR1 and CDR2: SEHNR, FQNEAQ (reference sequence). Trimming pared 3 bases from V and 1 base from J, leaving 12 bases between. The CDR3 is made up of 16 amino acids. This chain's CDR3 is CASSFIAGWNTGELFF. The CDR3 DNA is TGTGCCAGCAGCTTCATTGCGGGATGGAACACCGGGGAGCTGTTTTTT.

This clonotype was observed many times. The V and J genes are TRBV12-3 or TRBV12-4 and TRBJ2-6; a weak D match, TRBD1 (7 bases). CDR3 length equals 19 residues. V lost 8 bases, J lost 0 bases, and 23 bases lay in between. DNA of the CDR3: TGTGCCAGCGGGGGACAGAGCCTAGCGCCTGGCTCTGGGGCCAACGTCCTGACTTTC. Protein: CASGGQSLAPGSGANVLTF.

This clonotype was recorded many times. The rearrangement uses TRBV11-2 and TRBJ1-6, with D tentatively TRBD1 (5 bases). V lost 4 bases to trimming and J lost 7 bases, with 11 bases between them. CDR1 is SGHAT, CDR2 FQNNGV, per germline. There are 14 residues in the CDR3. CDR3 region: CASSYQGLNSPLHF. DNA for the CDR3: TGTGCCAGCAGCTACCAGGGCCTGAATTCACCCCTCCACTTT. Drawing the rest from reference TRBV11-2 and TRBJ1-6, the complete variable domain is EAGVAQSPRYKIIEKRQSVAFWCNPISGHATLYWYQQILGQGPKLLIQFQNNGVVDDSQLPKDRFSAERLKGVDSTLKIQPAKLEDSAVYLCASSYQGLNSPLHFGNGTRLTVT.

By sample fraction, this clonotype is medium-sized. The chain links TRBV11-3 to TRBJ2-3; D is uncertain. Trimming removed 3 bases from V and 2 bases from J, with 9 bases in between. CDR3 length equals 14 residues. Per germline, CDR1 SGHNT and CDR2 YENEEA. CDR3 region: CASSFERDTDTQYF. CDR3 DNA sequence: TGTGCCAGCAGCTTCGAGAGAGACACAGATACGCAGTATTTT.

This clonotype occurred many times. The chain couples TRBV6-2 or TRBV6-3 to TRBJ1-6, with D possibly TRBD1 on 6 matching bases. Germline CDR1 and CDR2: MNHEY and SVGEGT. The CDR3 has 15 residues. Trimming shortened V by 4 bases and J by 4 bases, and 11 bases separated the two germline ends. This CDR3 reads CASSSGVFYNSPLHF. Here the CDR3 DNA reads TGTGCCAGCAGTTCAGGGGTCTTTTATAATTCACCCCTCCACTTT.

This clonotype was counted many times. The chain employs TRBV28 and TRBJ1-2; no clear D. The CDR3 is 13 amino acids. The germline gives CDR1 MDHEN, CDR2 SYDVKM. V lost 6 bases and J 4 bases, leaving 12 bases between the germline ends. The chain's CDR3 is CASSPGLTYGYTF. As DNA, the CDR3 is TGTGCCAGCAGCCCAGGACTGACCTATGGCTACACCTTC.

Many counts were recorded for this clonotype. The rearrangement links TRBV28 to TRBJ2-7; D unresolved. This CDR3 comprises 15 residues. Germline-derived CDR1 and CDR2 are MDHEN and SYDVKM. Trimming took 7 bases from V and 3 from J, leaving 19 bases between them. The CDR3 DNA is TGTGCCAGCATAAGACGATCAGGAAACCTCTACGAGCAGTACTTC. Translation gives CASIRRSGNLYEQYF.

This clonotype was counted many times. CDR3 sequence (DNA): TGTGCCACCAGTGATCCGACAGGGGAAGGGACAGATACGCAGTATTTT. This sequence encodes CATSDPTGEGTDTQYF. The rearrangement links TRBV24-1 to TRBJ2-3, with 8 bases aligning to TRBD1. CDR1 is KGHDR, CDR2 SFDVKD, per germline. The CDR3 totals 16 residues. J lost 3 bases, V lost 3 bases, and 7 bases had no gene match.

This clonotype was recorded many times. This rearrangement joins TRBV5-1 to TRBJ2-1; 9 positions agree with TRBD2. Germline assignment: CDR1 SGHRS and CDR2 YFSETQ. The junction had 3 bases not matched to a gene; V was cut back by 2 bases and J by 6 bases. The CDR3 has 14 amino acids. CDR3: CASSFSGGSNEQFF. Here the CDR3 DNA reads TGCGCCAGCAGCTTTAGCGGGGGAAGCAATGAGCAGTTCTTC.

The table lists this clonotype with many counts. The chain recombines TRBV6-1 with TRBJ2-5, with 7 positions matching TRBD1. CDR3 length: 14 amino acids. Germline V lookup: CDR1 MNHNS, CDR2 SASEGT. The trim removed 6 bases at V and 6 bases at J, leaving 10 bases unmatched. In DNA, the CDR3 is TGTGCCAGCAGCGCCGGGACAGTCTTTCAGACCCAGTACTTC. The encoded protein is CASSAGTVFQTQYF.

This clonotype was recorded many times. This chain connects TRBV20-1 to TRBJ2-5; possible D gene TRBD2, 6 bases. The germline gives CDR1 DFQATT, CDR2 SNEGSKA (reference sequence). The CDR3 has 14 residues. Trimming cost V 6 bases and J 3 bases, with 17 bases left between them. The CDR3 reads CSAQPGLAEETQYF. In nucleotides, the CDR3 is TGCAGTGCGCAACCAGGGTTAGCGGAAGAGACCCAGTACTTC.

Many counts were recorded for this clonotype. V usage is TRBV5-6 and J usage is TRBJ2-7, with 7 positions matching TRBD2. Trimming cost V 5 bases and J 3 bases; bases outside gene matches: 11. The CDR3 runs 15 residues. From germline, CDR1 is SGHDT and CDR2 YYEEEE. Here the CDR3 reads CASSHPGLEIYEQYV. Here the CDR3 DNA reads TGTGCCAGCAGTCACCCTGGACTAGAAATCTACGAGCAGTACGTC.

This clonotype was seen at least ten times. The chain links TRBV7-8 to TRBJ1-2; 8 bases agree with TRBD1. This CDR3 comprises 15 residues. J lost 5 bases, V lost 4 bases, and 9 bases had no gene match. The germline V gene encodes CDR1 SGHVS and CDR2 FQNEAQ. The CDR3 region has the DNA TGTGCCAGCAGCTCTTCCTCGACAGGGGTTTATGGCTACACCTTC. Its translation: CASSSSSTGVYGYTF.

Details on this clonotype: A read error may be the cause here, since a much bigger clone is one base away. This CDR3 is missing its conserved last phenylalanine or tryptophan, likely due to a read error. The chain employs TRBV6-2 or TRBV6-3 and TRBJ2-7; a possible D gene is TRBD1 (6 bases). This CDR3 has 14 amino acids. Trimming took off 6 bases at V and 2 bases at J, with 14 bases between the two ends. Germline-derived CDR1 and CDR2 are MNHEY and SVGEGT. The CDR3 loop reads CASSQGQSAYEQYS. For the CDR3, the DNA is TGTGCCAGCAGCCAAGGACAGTCGGCCTACGAGCAGTACTCC.

This clonotype was observed at least ten times. The gene calls are TRBV5-1 and TRBJ2-5, with 11 bases fitting TRBD2. This CDR3 is 14 amino acids long. Germline values: CDR1 SGHRS, CDR2 YFSETQ. With 4 bases clipped from V and 3 bases from J, the junction kept 2 bases outside the gene matches. CDR3 loop: CASSKGLAEETQYF. DNA of the CDR3: TGCGCCAGCAGCAAGGGACTAGCGGAAGAGACCCAGTACTTC.

This clonotype has ten or more counts. The J gene is TRBJ2-3, the V gene TRBV9; D ambiguous. The length of the CDR3 is 14 residues. The germline V gene has CDR1 SGDLS and CDR2 YYNGEE. V was shortened by 6 bases and J by 1 base, with 12 bases between the two germline ends. The CDR3 nucleotides read TGTGCCAGCAATGAGAGGCCTGGCACAGATACGCAGTATTTT. Translation gives CASNERPGTDTQYF.

This clonotype was seen many times. The V call is TRBV7-9, the J call TRBJ2-2; D ambiguous. The CDR3 consists of 13 residues. The germline V gene encodes CDR1 SEHNR and CDR2 FQNEAQ (reference sequence). Trimming removed 5 bases at V and 7 bases at J, with 11 bases between. The CDR3 loop is CASSPLILGELFF. The CDR3 DNA follows: TGTGCCAGCAGCCCCCTCATTCTCGGGGAGCTGTTTTTT.

This clonotype was seen at least ten times. Sequence at one end of the junction differs from germline and may be a read error. Here the CDR3 DNA reads TGTGCCAGCACCTTATTAGCGGGGGCCCGTGCAGGCACCGGGGAGCTGTTTTTT. Translated: CASTLLAGARAGTGELFF. This chain joins TRBV7-9 and TRBJ2-2, with 9 bases identical to TRBD2. The germline V gene has CDR1 SEHNR and CDR2 FQNEAQ (reference sequence). This CDR3 contains 18 residues.

Points on this clonotype: Only one base separates this from a far larger clonotype, so it likely reflects a read error. This chain's CDR3 is CASSCLFRGGISGANVLTF. Written as DNA, the CDR3 is TGTGCCAGCAGTTGCCTCTTTCGGGGTGGCATCTCTGGGGCCAACGTCCTGACTTTC. The rearrangement uses TRBV6-9 and TRBJ2-6; possibly TRBD2 for D (5 bases). CDR1 is MNHGY and CDR2 is SVAAGI in the germline V gene. The length of the CDR3 is 19 residues. V was shortened by 4 bases and J by 0 bases, with 19 bases between the two germline ends.

The rearrangement uses TRBV24-1 and TRBJ2-4; TRBD2 matches at 11 bases. V dropped 4 bases and J dropped 4; count of bases not matched to a gene: 5. Germline CDR1 KGHDR, CDR2 SFDVKD. The CDR3 extends over 16 amino acids. CDR3 nucleotides: TGTGCCACCAGTGAGTCTAGCGGGAGGAGGAAAAACATTCAGTACTTC. It translates to CATSESSGRRKNIQYF.

This clonotype showed up many times. The chain is built from TRBV30 and TRBJ1-2, with D hard to call. This CDR3 is built from 12 residues. The germline CDR1 and CDR2 sequences are GTSNPN and SVGIG (reference sequence). V was trimmed by 0 bases and J by 9 bases, leaving 11 bases between them. As DNA, the CDR3 is TGTGCCTGGAGTGTACGCCCTGGTCGCTACACCTTC. It is translated as CAWSVRPGRYTF.

This clonotype was seen ten or more times. J is TRBJ2-3 and V is TRBV3-2; TRBD2, the D gene given by the table, was not confirmed from the DNA. TRBV3-2 is shown as a pseudogene. The CDR3 is 15 residues long. CDR3 nucleotide sequence: TGTGCCAGCAGCCAACGTCGGGCCAGCGCAGATACGCAGTATTTT. As protein: CASSQRRASADTQYF.

This clonotype was counted many times. The CDR3 sequence: CASSSPTGKSYEQYF. DNA for the CDR3: TGTGCCAGCAGTTCTCCGACAGGGAAGTCCTACGAGCAGTACTTC. The chain recombines TRBV27 with TRBJ2-7; 7 bases line up with TRBD1. Germline V gene sequence: CDR1 MNHEY, CDR2 SMNVEV (reference sequence). The CDR3 has 15 residues. V gave up 4 bases and J gave up 1 base; unmatched junction bases: 7.

In this sample, this clonotype turned up many times. The rearrangement uses TRBV18 and TRBJ2-5, with D possibly being TRBD2 (6 bases). V lost 4 bases and J lost 1, with 10 bases in between. Per germline, CDR1 KGHSH and CDR2 LQKENI. The CDR3 has 14 amino acids. CDR3 in amino acids: CASSHGTGQETQYF. DNA of the CDR3: TGTGCCAGCTCACACGGGACTGGCCAAGAGACCCAGTACTTC.

Points on this clonotype: A read error may account for a junction end that differs from germline. J is TRBJ2-2 and V is TRBV11-3; D is undetermined. There are 15 residues in the CDR3. Germline CDR1 and CDR2: SGHNT and YENEEA. CDR3 in amino acids: CTSSPEWGNTGELFF. The CDR3 DNA reads TGTACCAGCAGCCCAGAGTGGGGGAACACCGGGGAGCTGTTTTTT.

This clonotype is judged medium-sized (0.01 to 0.1%). The V and J genes are TRBV18 and TRBJ1-2; perhaps TRBD1 as D (6 bases). Germline V gene data show CDR1 as KGHSH and CDR2 as LQKENI. V was cut by 2 bases and J by 8 bases, with 18 bases left in between. CDR3 length: 15 residues. CDR3 sequence reads: CASSPTTGGSNGYTF. The CDR3, as DNA: TGTGCCAGCTCACCAACGACAGGAGGCTCGAACGGCTACACCTTC.

Concerning this clonotype itself: The junction differs from germline at one of its ends, possibly a read error. This chain joins TRBV28 and TRBJ2-2; 7 bases align to TRBD2. Per the germline V gene, CDR1 is MDHEN and CDR2 is SYDVKM. The CDR3 is 15 residues long. The CDR3 bases are TGTGCCAGCAGTTCTAGCGGTTGGAACTCCGGGGAGCTGTTTTTT. Protein sequence: CASSSSGWNSGELFF.

This clonotype was counted many times. The chain couples TRBV24-1 to TRBJ1-3, with D unclear. The V gene's germline CDR1 is KGHDR and CDR2 SFDVKD. The CDR3 is made up of 14 amino acids. V shed 9 bases and J shed 0 bases, with 11 bases lying between them. The DNA of the CDR3 is TGTGCCACCGACTTTCACCGCTCTGGAAACACCATATATTTT. It is translated as CATDFHRSGNTIYF.